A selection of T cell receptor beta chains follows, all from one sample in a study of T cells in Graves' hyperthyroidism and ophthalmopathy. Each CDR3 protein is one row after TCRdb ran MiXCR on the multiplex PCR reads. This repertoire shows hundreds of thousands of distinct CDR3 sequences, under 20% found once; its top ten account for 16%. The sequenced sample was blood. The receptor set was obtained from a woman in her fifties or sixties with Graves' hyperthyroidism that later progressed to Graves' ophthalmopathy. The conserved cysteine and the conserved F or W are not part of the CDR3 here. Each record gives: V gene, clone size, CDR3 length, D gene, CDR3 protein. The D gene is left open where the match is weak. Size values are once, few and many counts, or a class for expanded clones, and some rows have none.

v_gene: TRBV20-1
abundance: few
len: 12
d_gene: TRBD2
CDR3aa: SALAGVPTGELF

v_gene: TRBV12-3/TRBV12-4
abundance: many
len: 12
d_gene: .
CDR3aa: ASSFRQGPDTQY

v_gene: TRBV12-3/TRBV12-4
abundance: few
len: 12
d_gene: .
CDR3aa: ASSLAPSGFGYT

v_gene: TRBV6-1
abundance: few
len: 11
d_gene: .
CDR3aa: ASRLFGSYEQY

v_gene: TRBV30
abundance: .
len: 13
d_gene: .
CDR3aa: AWSEGRKSNYDYT

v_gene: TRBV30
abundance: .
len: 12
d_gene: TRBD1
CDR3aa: AWLAGGSADTQY

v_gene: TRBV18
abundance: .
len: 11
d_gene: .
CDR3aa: ASRSDFQETQY

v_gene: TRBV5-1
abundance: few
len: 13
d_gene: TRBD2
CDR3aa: ASRAGGGRTGELF

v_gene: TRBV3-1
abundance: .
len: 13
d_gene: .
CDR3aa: ASSFRDGEGSPLH

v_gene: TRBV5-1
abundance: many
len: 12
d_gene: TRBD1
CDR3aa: ASSLQGTNEKLF

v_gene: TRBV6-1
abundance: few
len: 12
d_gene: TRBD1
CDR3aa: ASSPDRGREKLF

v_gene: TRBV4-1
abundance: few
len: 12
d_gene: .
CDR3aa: ASTDASSYNEQF

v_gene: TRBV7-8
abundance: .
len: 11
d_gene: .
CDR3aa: ASSLDRVHEQF

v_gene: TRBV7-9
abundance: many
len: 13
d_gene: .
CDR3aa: ASSLVQDGQETQY